The rows below give T cell receptor beta chains drawn from one sample of a study of blood T cells in healthy people across ages. TCRdb re-called the 5' RACE reads with MiXCR, one entry per CDR3 protein. The sample gives hundreds of thousands of distinct CDR3 sequences, 40% to 50% of which show up once; approximately 29% is in the top ten. Material for sequencing was blood. The receptors here all came from a man older than 75 in good health. Both conserved end residues are part of each CDR3.

v_gene: TRBV6-2/TRBV6-3
CDR3aa: CASSYSRDRSSYNSPLHF

v_gene: TRBV6-6
CDR3aa: CASSKRSSGNEQFF

v_gene: TRBV5-1
CDR3aa: CASRVGGDSYNERFF

v_gene: TRBV20-1
CDR3aa: CSARDFLAGDEQFF

v_gene: TRBV6-2/TRBV6-3
CDR3aa: CASSYSRTTHEQYF

v_gene: TRBV27
CDR3aa: CASSGGQSRPNEKLFF

v_gene: TRBV7-9
CDR3aa: CASSSPIGRESTDTQYF

v_gene: TRBV20-1
CDR3aa: CSQTGTSGAISEQFF

v_gene: TRBV12-3/TRBV12-4
CDR3aa: CASSPSGPRETQYF

v_gene: TRBV7-2
CDR3aa: CASSPRGPPGELFF

v_gene: TRBV2
CDR3aa: CASIPGQTAYEQYF

v_gene: TRBV2
CDR3aa: CASKKEKGQQDTQYF

v_gene: TRBV5-1
CDR3aa: CASSLGRGTNEKLFF

v_gene: TRBV4-1
CDR3aa: CASSQAGTPRGSYTF

v_gene: TRBV2
CDR3aa: CASITGLPSNSPLHF

v_gene: TRBV7-9
CDR3aa: CASSLTGTDTQYF

v_gene: TRBV9
CDR3aa: CASSARTSGGHNEQFF

v_gene: TRBV20-1
CDR3aa: CSARKSTGEQFF

v_gene: TRBV6-2/TRBV6-3
CDR3aa: CASSYSDSGTQPQHF

v_gene: TRBV6-6
CDR3aa: CASSDSRFDEQYF

v_gene: TRBV29-1
CDR3aa: CSVGAGGGEQFF

v_gene: TRBV4-3
CDR3aa: CASSRTSGGPNEQFF

v_gene: TRBV29-1
CDR3aa: CSALARGLREETQYF

v_gene: TRBV20-1
CDR3aa: CSASRGQAINSPLHF

v_gene: TRBV20-1
CDR3aa: CSAVGLAGYEQYF

v_gene: TRBV6-2/TRBV6-3
CDR3aa: CASNLNGDGYTF

v_gene: TRBV3-1
CDR3aa: CASSQDSRGRVETQYF

v_gene: TRBV20-1
CDR3aa: CSAREVLGETQYF

v_gene: TRBV4-3
CDR3aa: CASSRNRALNTEAFF

v_gene: TRBV29-1
CDR3aa: CSVSPSLANQETQYF

v_gene: TRBV20-1
CDR3aa: CSAKGGDSNQPQHF

v_gene: TRBV20-1
CDR3aa: CSARTRTSPYERYF

v_gene: TRBV7-2
CDR3aa: CASSLGGTSGVRETQYF

v_gene: TRBV7-2
CDR3aa: CASSLVSRPGDYGYTF

v_gene: TRBV2
CDR3aa: CASKETSGTDTQYF

v_gene: TRBV28
CDR3aa: CASRLGGWGRQNTEAFF

v_gene: TRBV5-1
CDR3aa: CASSTGIHGAGSRGNTEAFF

v_gene: TRBV24-1
CDR3aa: CATSRGGVYNEQFF

v_gene: TRBV29-1
CDR3aa: CSVHRGQNTEAFF

v_gene: TRBV7-8
CDR3aa: CASSLAAGYNEQFF

v_gene: TRBV20-1
CDR3aa: CSARVGGATNEKLFF